The 32 T cell receptor beta chains reported below all come from one sample, sequenced in a study of spatial heterogeneity in lung cancer. The sample's time point: blood at routine non-recurrence follow-up after resection. Unsorted whole RNA from tumor, nontumor lung or frozen PBMC underwent sequencing. TCRdb analysed the 5' RACE reads with MiXCR anew, one entry per CDR3 protein. The sample lists tens of thousands of distinct CDR3 sequences, under 8% seen once, with around 38% in the top ten. The sequences come from PBMCs, collected at follow-up. The receptors originated from a female donor with early-stage non-small cell lung cancer.

This clonotype has only a few counts. This sequence joins TRBV5-1 and TRBJ2-3, with 11 bases fitting TRBD2. Germline V gene lookup returns CDR1 SGHRS and CDR2 YFSETQ. This CDR3 has 14 residues. J gave up 6 bases and V 2 bases, and 2 bases lay outside the gene matches. The CDR3 here is CASSFSGGADTQYF. In nucleotides, the CDR3 is TGCGCCAGCAGCTTTAGCGGGGGGGCCGATACGCAGTATTTT. Based on the CDR3 plus reference TRBV5-1 and TRBJ2-3, the full variable domain is KAGVTQTPRYLIKTRGQQVTLSCSPISGHRSVSWYQQTPGQGLQFLFEYFSETQRNKGNFPGRFSGRQFSNSRSEMNVSTLELGDSALYLCASSFSGGADTQYFGPGTRLTVL.

This clonotype was seen ten or more times. The V gene is TRBV4-3, the J gene TRBJ2-3; D might be TRBD1 or TRBD2, each matching 5 bases. Germline CDR1 is LGHNA and CDR2 is YSLEER. The CDR3 has 17 residues. Trimming stripped 1 base from V and 5 bases from J, with 19 bases between. DNA for the CDR3: TGCGCCAGCAGCCAAGGCGTGGGTAGAGGGGTAAAAGATACGCAGTATTTT. Translation: CASSQGVGRGVKDTQYF.

This clonotype was found many times. DNA for the CDR3: TGTGCCAGCAGCTCGCTCACTAGCGGGGGAGATACGCAGTATTTT. Its protein is CASSSLTSGGDTQYF. This chain links TRBV11-2 with TRBJ2-3, with 11 nucleotides matching TRBD2. The germline gives CDR1 SGHAT, CDR2 FQNNGV. V lost 4 bases to trimming and J lost 5 bases; unmatched junction nucleotides: 5. The CDR3 loop spans 15 amino acids.

This clonotype was seen a few times. V usage is TRBV20-1 and J usage is TRBJ2-7, with TRBD2 matching 8 bases. Germline lookup yields CDR1 DFQATT and CDR2 SNEGSKA (reference sequence). Germline trimming cut 3 bases from V and 3 bases from J; bases unmatched to any gene: 13. The CDR3 sequence is 16 residues long. This CDR3 reads CSASRNPGLGNYEQYF. DNA for the CDR3: TGCAGTGCTAGCCGAAATCCGGGACTAGGAAACTACGAGCAGTACTTC.

This clonotype was counted ten times or more. The chain couples TRBV4-3 to TRBJ1-1; the D is unclear. The length of the CDR3 is 15 residues. CDR1 and CDR2 (germline): LGHNA, YSLEER. V gave up 1 base and J gave up 1 base, with 10 bases separating them. CDR3 protein: CASSQGHSPNTEAFF. CDR3 DNA: TGCGCCAGCAGCCAAGGACACTCCCCGAACACTGAAGCTTTCTTT.

This clonotype appeared many times. The V call is TRBV12-3 or TRBV12-4, the J call TRBJ2-1, with TRBD2 as a possible D gene (7 bases). This CDR3 is built from 12 residues. Trimming took off 7 bases at V and 8 bases at J, with 12 bases between the two ends. For the CDR3, the DNA is TGTGCCAGCAACCCGGGGGGCGATGAGCAGTTCTTC. This translates into CASNPGGDEQFF.

There are a few counts of this clonotype. This CDR3 is CAVYGGYGYTF. The CDR3 DNA is TGTGCCGTATATGGGGGTTATGGCTACACCTTC. This rearrangement joins TRBV19 to TRBJ1-2, with TRBD1 as a possible D gene (5 bases). Germline values: CDR1 LNHDA, CDR2 SQIVND (reference sequence). The CDR3 sequence is 11 residues long. Trimming stripped 11 bases from V and 5 bases from J, with 12 bases between.

At least ten counts were recorded for this clonotype. This chain joins TRBV11-2 and TRBJ1-2; 10 bases map to TRBD1. The CDR3 sequence is 16 residues long. Germline V CDR1 and CDR2: SGHAT, FQNNGV. With V trimmed by 4 bases and J by 2 bases, 7 bases remained unmatched. This CDR3 reads CASSSGQGVKNYGYTF. In DNA, the CDR3 is TGTGCCAGCAGCTCCGGACAGGGGGTAAAAAACTATGGCTACACCTTC.

This clonotype was seen only a few times. The chain uses TRBV11-2 and TRBJ2-1; D remains unclear. CDR1 is SGHAT and CDR2 is FQNNGV in the germline V gene. This CDR3 is 15 amino acids long. Trimming took 5 bases from V and 5 from J, leaving 16 bases between them. CDR3 amino acids: CASSLTYRPHNEQFF. The CDR3 nucleotides are TGTGCCAGCAGCCTAACTTACCGCCCCCACAATGAGCAGTTCTTC. The entire variable domain, with the rest obtained from reference TRBV11-2 and TRBJ2-1, is as follows: EAGVAQSPRYKIIEKRQSVAFWCNPISGHATLYWYQQILGQGPKLLIQFQNNGVVDDSQLPKDRFSAERLKGVDSTLKIQPAKLEDSAVYLCASSLTYRPHNEQFFGPGTRLTVL.

Many counts were recorded for this clonotype. The J gene is TRBJ1-4, the V gene TRBV7-9; D is undetermined. CDR1 and CDR2 from the germline V gene are SEHNR and FQNEAQ (reference sequence). The V gene lost 5 bases and the J gene lost 0 bases, with 13 bases spanning the gap. This CDR3 comprises 16 residues. CDR3 sequence: CASSDQGLSTNEKLFF. In DNA, the CDR3 is TGTGCCAGCAGCGACCAAGGCCTTTCAACTAATGAAAAACTGTTTTTT.

This clonotype has at least ten counts. J is TRBJ2-5 and V is TRBV15; D is perhaps TRBD1 (5 bases). Trimming shortened V by 0 bases and J by 4 bases, and 9 bases separated the two germline ends. This CDR3 comprises 14 residues. Germline-derived CDR1 and CDR2 are LNHNV and YYDKDF (reference sequence). This CDR3 is CATSRDQGLETQYF. CDR3 coding DNA: TGTGCCACCAGCAGAGATCAGGGTCTAGAGACCCAGTACTTC.

This clonotype was picked up a small number of times. The chain uses TRBV5-6 and TRBJ2-7; perhaps TRBD2 as D (5 bases). The CDR3 runs to 14 residues. Trimming pared 0 bases from V and 3 bases from J, leaving 10 bases between. Germline loops: CDR1 SGHDT, CDR2 YYEEEE. The CDR3 DNA is TGTGCCAGCAGCTTGGAGACTATCTTCTACGAGCAGTACTTC. Translation: CASSLETIFYEQYF.

This clonotype was observed many times. The chain joins TRBV5-1 to TRBJ1-2; TRBD1 matches at 9 bases. Germline V gene sequence: CDR1 SGHRS, CDR2 YFSETQ. V shed 0 bases, J shed 14 bases, and the junction held 5 bases outside the gene matches. The CDR3 has 12 residues. The CDR3 spells CASSLEGQGGTF. As DNA, the CDR3 is TGCGCCAGCAGCTTGGAGGGACAGGGAGGAACCTTC.

In its sample, this clonotype was seen many times. The CDR3 sequence: CASSFRGINTEAFF. As DNA, the CDR3 is TGTGCCAGCAGCTTCCGGGGGATTAACACTGAAGCTTTCTTT. The chain has TRBV5-6 and TRBJ1-1, with D perhaps TRBD1 (5 bases). The V end lost 2 bases, the J end lost 2 bases, and 10 bases lay between the germline ends. Germline CDR1 and CDR2: SGHDT and YYEEEE. The CDR3 extends over 14 amino acids.

In its sample, this clonotype was seen many times. The chain uses TRBV28 and TRBJ2-7, with a weak D call TRBD1 (5 bases). Germline V CDR1 and CDR2: MDHEN, SYDVKM. V dropped 8 bases and J dropped 1 base, with 18 bases sitting between them. This CDR3 comprises 15 residues. The CDR3 reads CASDSQGVGSYEQYF. CDR3 nucleotides: TGTGCCAGCGATTCGCAGGGTGTAGGGTCCTACGAGCAGTACTTC.

This clonotype turned up a few times. The chain couples TRBV20-1 to TRBJ2-3; TRBD1 matches at 9 bases. CDR1 and CDR2 (germline): DFQATT, SNEGSKA (reference sequence). Trimming took 5 bases from V and 3 from J; bases not matched to a gene: 9. The CDR3 covers 15 residues. The CDR3 sequence: CSAPRTGVKTDTQYF. The CDR3 nucleotides read TGCAGTGCTCCAAGGACAGGGGTAAAGACAGATACGCAGTATTTT.

This clonotype showed up just a few times. The chain is built from TRBV29-1 and TRBJ1-1, with a weak D call TRBD1 (6 bases). The CDR3 is made up of 12 amino acids. Trimming cost V 6 bases and J 1 base, with 9 bases left between them. Germline V gene lookup returns CDR1 SQVTM and CDR2 ANQGSEA. CDR3 region: CSVGGANTEAFF. For the CDR3, the DNA is TGCAGCGTGGGGGGGGCGAACACTGAAGCTTTCTTT.

This clonotype was seen ten or more times. This sequence joins TRBV5-5 and TRBJ1-3; D uncertain. With 2 bases removed from V and 0 bases from J, the gap between germline ends came to 15 bases. Germline CDR1 SGHKS, CDR2 YYEKEE (reference sequence). This CDR3 has 17 amino acids. The CDR3 DNA sequence: TGTGCCAGCAGCTTTGAGACCTTATCCTTCTCTGGAAACACCATATATTTT. Translation gives CASSFETLSFSGNTIYF.

The chain links TRBV6-2 or TRBV6-3 to TRBJ2-3; D tentatively fits TRBD1 or TRBD2 (5 bases each). Germline V gene lookup returns CDR1 MNHEY and CDR2 SVGEGT. Deletions cut 10 bases from V and 0 bases from J, with 14 bases between. The CDR3 has 14 residues. The CDR3 spells CATEGYPSTDTQYF. Written as DNA, the CDR3 is TGTGCCACCGAGGGGTATCCTAGCACAGATACGCAGTATTTT.

This clonotype was seen many times. This sequence joins TRBV28 and TRBJ1-3; D is uncertain. Germline CDR1 reads MDHEN; CDR2 reads SYDVKM. V lost 5 bases and J lost 0, with 11 bases in between. The CDR3 runs 15 residues. The CDR3 DNA reads TGTGCCAGCAGTCCACCGCCGTTCTCTGGAAACACCATATATTTT. This sequence encodes CASSPPPFSGNTIYF.

This clonotype turned up a few times. This chain links TRBV28 with TRBJ1-5; D unclear. CDR3 length: 14 residues. Germline CDR1 is MDHEN and CDR2 is SYDVKM. Trimming took off 1 base at V and 4 bases at J, with 8 bases between the two ends. The CDR3 DNA reads TGTGCCAGCAGTTTATTGGCGGTAAATCAGCCCCAGCATTTT. Its protein product is CASSLLAVNQPQHF.

The V gene is TRBV10-2, the J gene TRBJ2-3, with D tentatively TRBD2 (5 bases). The germline V gene encodes CDR1 WSHSY and CDR2 SAAADI. V was clipped by 7 bases and J by 4 bases, with 12 bases between them. The CDR3 is 13 residues long. The chain's CDR3 is CASKASRADTQYF. The CDR3 DNA sequence: TGCGCCAGCAAGGCTAGCCGGGCAGATACGCAGTATTTT.

In this sample, this clonotype turned up many times. V usage is TRBV7-2 and J usage is TRBJ2-7, with D perhaps matching TRBD1 or TRBD2 (5 bases each). V was cut by 2 bases and J by 5 bases, with 13 bases left in between. The germline CDR1 and CDR2 sequences are SGHTA and FQGNSA. The CDR3 is made up of 14 amino acids. This chain's CDR3 is CASSLWGRGDEQYF. The DNA for the CDR3 is TGTGCCAGCAGCTTATGGGGGAGAGGGGACGAGCAGTACTTC.

This clonotype appeared many times. This chain joins TRBV27 and TRBJ2-6, with D perhaps TRBD1 (6 bases). V gave up 2 bases and J gave up 2 bases, with 19 bases separating them. From germline, CDR1 is MNHEY and CDR2 SMNVEV (reference sequence). CDR3 length: 19 residues. Here the CDR3 DNA reads TGTGCCAGCAGTTTAGCAATTACAGGGTCTCGGGCTGGGGCCAACGTCCTGACTTTC. It yields the protein CASSLAITGSRAGANVLTF.

This clonotype was counted a few times. V usage is TRBV19 and J usage is TRBJ2-1; D may be TRBD1 or TRBD2 (5 bases each). Germline V gene sequence: CDR1 LNHDA, CDR2 SQIVND (reference sequence). This CDR3 is 14 amino acids long. Deletions cut 3 bases from V and 8 bases from J, with 14 bases between. The chain's CDR3 is CASSIRGGVDEQFF. The CDR3 region has the DNA TGTGCCAGTAGTATCCGGGGCGGCGTGGATGAGCAGTTCTTC.

This clonotype was detected many times. The chain joins TRBV20-1 to TRBJ1-1; TRBD1 agrees at 7 bases. Looked up from germline, CDR1 is DFQATT and CDR2 is SNEGSKA (reference sequence). This CDR3 has 15 residues. J lost 0 bases, V lost 6 bases, and 10 bases had no gene match. The DNA of the CDR3 is TGCAGTGCGAGAAGACAGGGACTTATGAACACTGAAGCTTTCTTT. Encoded protein: CSARRQGLMNTEAFF.

This clonotype was detected many times. The rearrangement links TRBV4-1 to TRBJ2-7; D perhaps matches TRBD2 (5 bases). Deletions cut 4 bases from V and 4 bases from J, with 14 bases between. CDR1 and CDR2 (germline): MGHRA, YSYEKL. The CDR3 length is 14 residues. The CDR3 nucleotides are TGCGCCAGCAGCCCCCCGGGGTTTCGGTACGAGCAGTACTTC. It codes for CASSPPGFRYEQYF.

This clonotype turned up a few times. The chain has TRBV7-2 and TRBJ2-5; 10 nucleotides match TRBD1. The junction had 13 bases not matched to a gene; V was cut back by 6 bases and J by 3 bases. Looked up from germline, CDR1 is SGHTA and CDR2 is FQGNSA. The CDR3 runs 17 residues. CDR3 nucleotides: TGTGCCAGCAGACCCCGGGCAGCCGGGACAGGGGAAGAGACCCAGTACTTC. Translating it yields CASRPRAAGTGEETQYF.

In its sample, this clonotype was seen many times. The rearrangement joins TRBV7-9 to TRBJ1-2, with D unresolved. Trimming stripped 1 base from V and 8 bases from J, with 5 bases between. The length of the CDR3 is 11 residues. Germline V CDR1 and CDR2: SEHNR, FQNEAQ (reference sequence). The CDR3 loop reads CASSLDSGYTF. In DNA form, the CDR3 reads TGTGCCAGCAGCTTAGACTCCGGCTACACCTTC.

This clonotype was detected a few times. The V and J genes are TRBV7-2 and TRBJ1-1, with TRBD1 as a possible D gene (5 bases). The V gene lost 5 bases and the J gene lost 4 bases, with 11 bases spanning the gap. The V gene's germline CDR1 is SGHTA and CDR2 FQGNSA. There are 13 residues in the CDR3. The chain's CDR3 is CASSPPGPTEAFF. The CDR3 DNA follows: TGTGCCAGCAGCCCCCCGGGGCCCACTGAAGCTTTCTTT.

There are many counts of this clonotype. DNA for the CDR3: TGCAGTGCCCACCCCACCGACAGGGCGGAAAAACTGTTTTTT. It encodes CSAHPTDRAEKLFF. The J gene is TRBJ1-4, the V gene TRBV20-1; 7 positions agree with TRBD1. The CDR3 has 14 residues. CDR1 is DFQATT, CDR2 SNEGSKA, per germline (reference sequence). Losses at the gene ends were 6 bases for V and 8 bases for J; bases not matched to a gene: 12.

The gene calls are TRBV7-3 and TRBJ2-1, with a possible D match to TRBD2 (6 bases). CDR1 is SGHTA and CDR2 is FQGTGA in the germline V gene. CDR3 size: 14 residues. Trimming removed 0 bases from V and 7 bases from J, with 10 bases in between. The CDR3 region is CASSLTSAGNEQFF. The CDR3 nucleotides read TGTGCCAGCAGCTTAACGTCCGCGGGGAATGAGCAGTTCTTC.